The present T cell receptor beta chain was sequenced within a study of CD8 T cells in ankylosing spondylitis (dated 2017 in TCRdb). General notes on the study: The study set out to find disease-linked TCR variants by profiling T cell receptor beta repertoires in ankylosing spondylitis patients and healthy donors. Samples of peripheral blood were taken, and for ankylosing spondylitis patients, synovial fluid was collected as well. In total, the full study cohort was made up of approximately 99 healthy donors and 25 or so ankylosing spondylitis patients.

V and J are trimmed by 5 bases and 0 bases, and the gene matches miss 8 bases of the junction. The CDR3 has 18 amino acids, counting the end cysteine and phenylalanine. Here the CDR3 DNA is all that survives: 54 bases in frame from base 1. What the work shows at the level of the full study, not this receptor alone: The disease-linked clones showed a CD8+ phenotype and occurred at relatively low frequencies in peripheral blood. The disease-linked clones were reported as significantly enriched in matched synovial fluid samples from ankylosing spondylitis patients. Some motif variants had previously been reported in the synovial fluid and blood of reactive arthritis patients, which suggests shared mechanisms of disease initiation. A TCR beta motif made up of roughly eight highly homologous amino acid variants appeared to be characteristic of blood from ankylosing spondylitis patients.

Turning to this clonotype: Its recognized antigen is unknown. The sample holds no much larger clone one base away, and base qualities are not on file.

The sequencer was an Illumina HiSeq 2500. TCR beta libraries were prepared by quantitative 5'-RACE with molecular barcodes. Per the source publication's procedure: To identify disease-linked TCR variants, a new computational method was used, one built on a probabilistic model of VDJ rearrangement. TCRdb trimmed public reads at Q25 via fastp, called clones via MiXCR and kept in-frame beta chains. CDR3 protein sequences are deduplicated, and each keeps its most common genes and DNA. TCRdb's processing, not the authors' own work, is the source of the V and J calls. The sample records around 99,000 distinct CDR3 sequences, about 8.8% of which are singletons. The leading ten clones occupy just over 5% of the sample.

This sequence uses TRBV12-3 or TRBV12-4 and TRBJ2-2; 11 middle bases align to TRBD2. This clonotype originated in a male donor with ankylosing spondylitis or in good health (not recorded which). Sequencing was performed on blood, either unsorted or a sorted T cell fraction (not recorded which). CDR3 region: CASSGVEGLAANTGELFF. The DNA is as follows: TGTGCCAGCAGTGGGGTGGAGGGACTAGCGGCGAACACCGGGGAGCTGTTTTTT.